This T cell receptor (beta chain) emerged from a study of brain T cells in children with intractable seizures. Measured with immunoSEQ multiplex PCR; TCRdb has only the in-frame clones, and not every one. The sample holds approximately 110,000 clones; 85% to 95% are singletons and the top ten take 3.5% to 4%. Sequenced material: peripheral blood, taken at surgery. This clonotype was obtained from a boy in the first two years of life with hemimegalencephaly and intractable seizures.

CDR3 amino acids: CASGSHTEAFF. In DNA, the CDR3 is TGTGCTAGTGGATCTCACACTGAAGCTTTCTTT. V usage is TRBV12-5 and J usage is TRBJ1-1; D not certain. Germline V CDR1 and CDR2: LGHNT, FRNRAP. The CDR3 extends over 11 amino acids. Trimming left V 6 bases short and J 3 bases short, with 5 bases between.